The rows below give T cell receptor beta chains drawn from one sample of a study of PD-1 blockade in classical Hodgkin lymphoma. This table comes from immunoSEQ multiplex PCR, and its TCRdb copy is limited to in-frame clones, with some not included. Seen here are several thousand clones, over 60% observed once, and the top ten hold around 30%. Specimen: peripheral blood mononuclear cells (PBMCs), collected before the fourth cycle of nivolumab. The receptors originated from a human donor with classical Hodgkin lymphoma. Each CDR3 is given with its conserved first and last residue. The order of the fields is V gene, CDR3 length, J gene, CDR3 protein.

V: TRBV2
length: 15
J: TRBJ2-7
CDR3: CASSSAGTILDEQYF

V: TRBV5-5
length: 12
J: TRBJ2-5
CDR3: CASSLVKETQYF

V: TRBV4-1
length: 16
J: TRBJ2-7
CDR3: CASSQDLPPNSYEQYF

V: TRBV30
length: 14
J: -
CDR3: CAWKAPLGKYEQYF

V: TRBV7-2
length: 15
J: TRBJ2-5
CDR3: CASTLLRAGQETQYF

V: TRBV6-5
length: 14
J: TRBJ1-1
CDR3: CASSRQPTGTEAFF

V: TRBV6-5
length: 14
J: TRBJ2-7
CDR3: CASSRRQGGNEQYF

V: TRBV4-1
length: 16
J: TRBJ1-6
CDR3: CASSQDWSRPGSPLHF

V: TRBV10-3
length: 15
J: TRBJ2-3
CDR3: CAISETGGITDTQYF

V: TRBV7-9
length: 16
J: TRBJ1-6
CDR3: CASSFITGPNNSPLHF

V: TRBV11-3
length: 14
J: TRBJ1-6
CDR3: CASSQDGEGSPLHF

V: TRBV19
length: 15
J: TRBJ2-1
CDR3: CASSTGTSFNNEQFF

V: TRBV5-1
length: 16
J: TRBJ2-2
CDR3: CASSLVGGSNTGELFF

V: TRBV10-2
length: 13
J: TRBJ2-5
CDR3: CASKLPALSEQYF

V: TRBV5-1
length: 15
J: TRBJ1-6
CDR3: CASSLAWTDNSPLHF

V: TRBV7-2
length: 13
J: TRBJ2-3
CDR3: CASSPSTADTQYF

V: TRBV18
length: 15
J: TRBJ1-4
CDR3: CASSPRQGPNEKLFF

V: TRBV28
length: 12
J: TRBJ1-5
CDR3: CASSSPYQPQHF

V: TRBV7-6
length: 14
J: TRBJ2-5
CDR3: CASSLGTGGRTQYF

V: TRBV18
length: 14
J: TRBJ2-7
CDR3: CASSLGLAGAEQYF

V: TRBV5-8
length: 17
J: TRBJ1-5
CDR3: CASSLYPGPGAYQPQHF

V: TRBV19
length: 17
J: TRBJ2-2
CDR3: CASSMLGLGRDTGELFF

V: TRBV6-5
length: 14
J: TRBJ1-1
CDR3: CASSLGRASTEAFF

V: TRBV10-3
length: 14
J: TRBJ1-5
CDR3: CATQGPGTNQPQHF

V: TRBV9
length: 17
J: TRBJ1-4
CDR3: CASSPRTGAEINEKLFF

V: TRBV5-1
length: 15
J: TRBJ1-4
CDR3: CASSLGAATNEKLFF

V: TRBV19
length: 14
J: TRBJ1-3
CDR3: CASSKLREGNTIYF

V: TRBV15
length: 18
J: TRBJ2-1
CDR3: CATSRSSRVVAGGDEQFF

V: TRBV7-9
length: 16
J: TRBJ2-3
CDR3: CASSLRLAGDTDTQYF

V: TRBV4-1
length: 16
J: TRBJ2-1
CDR3: CASSQGGLAGHNEQFF

V: TRBV19
length: 12
J: TRBJ2-2
CDR3: CASQGNTGELFF

V: TRBV7-2
length: 16
J: TRBJ1-3
CDR3: CASSLGQGFSGNTIYF

V: TRBV2
length: 12
J: TRBJ2-2
CDR3: CARGQGAGELFF

V: TRBV18
length: 14
J: TRBJ2-7
CDR3: CASSPGHPRPEQYF

V: TRBV7-9
length: 11
J: TRBJ1-5
CDR3: CAVRANQPQHF

V: TRBV9
length: 14
J: TRBJ1-6
CDR3: CASTQGDGDSPLHF

V: TRBV15
length: 15
J: TRBJ1-2
CDR3: CATSRGTAQGYGYTF

V: TRBV18
length: 15
J: TRBJ1-4
CDR3: CASSPAGAGNEKLFF

V: TRBV2
length: 14
J: TRBJ2-5
CDR3: CASSTYDRTGTQYF

V: TRBV29-1
length: 11
J: TRBJ1-2
CDR3: CSAFPLSGYTF

V: TRBV9
length: 15
J: TRBJ1-3
CDR3: CASSPPQSSGNTIYF

V: TRBV11-2
length: 15
J: TRBJ2-7
CDR3: CASSQPGQGDYEQYF

V: TRBV27
length: 12
J: TRBJ2-3
CDR3: CASRTNTDTQYF

V: TRBV2
length: 14
J: TRBJ2-1
CDR3: CASSDSRVGNEQFF

V: TRBV19
length: 14
J: TRBJ2-7
CDR3: CASSRGGTTYEQYF

V: TRBV4-2
length: 15
J: -
CDR3: CASSLRLAGTYEQYF

V: TRBV15
length: 15
J: TRBJ2-5
CDR3: CATSRDRAGRETQYF

V: TRBV6-6
length: 13
J: TRBJ2-7
CDR3: CATKRQVSYEQYF

V: TRBV21-1
length: 20
J: TRBJ2-3
CDR3: CASSKTAPLPGSSGTDTQYF

V: TRBV28
length: 16
J: TRBJ2-1
CDR3: CASRNLLAGESSEQFF

V: TRBV7-3
length: 16
J: TRBJ2-5
CDR3: CASSLSGRGSGETQYF

V: TRBV11-3
length: 16
J: TRBJ2-1
CDR3: CASSSTGTGAYNEQFF

V: TRBV19
length: 16
J: TRBJ2-2
CDR3: CASRVTGTGVSGELFF

V: TRBV7-2
length: 15
J: TRBJ1-5
CDR3: CASSKPGGLGQPQHF

V: TRBV30
length: 14
J: TRBJ2-2
CDR3: CAWSGLGGTGELFF

V: TRBV29-1
length: 11
J: TRBJ1-2
CDR3: CSVNRGYGYTF

V: TRBV14
length: 15
J: TRBJ2-1
CDR3: CASSPIPPWKDEQFF

V: TRBV6-1
length: 13
J: TRBJ2-3
CDR3: CASSERPTDTQYF

V: TRBV7-7
length: 8
J: TRBJ2-3
CDR3: CASRTQYF

V: TRBV9
length: 14
J: TRBJ2-1
CDR3: CASSQGSGYNEQFF